This entry lists 27 T cell receptor beta chains sequenced from one sample in a study of brain T cells in children with intractable seizures. The data were produced by immunoSEQ multiplex PCR, yet TCRdb's version contains in-frame clones alone and is incomplete. The table lists about 340,000 clones, roughly 92% of them singletons. As for time point: blood from clinic visit 5 months post-surgery; TSC patient then seizure free. Sequencing used peripheral blood, obtained roughly 5 months after surgery. The receptors were gathered from a boy under two years old with tuberous sclerosis and intractable seizures.

The genes are TRBV24-1 and TRBJ2-2; tentatively, D is TRBD1 (5 bases). In germline, CDR1 is KGHDR, CDR2 SFDVKD. The CDR3 runs to 13 residues. The ends were cut back, 6 bases at V and 4 bases at J, with 8 bases in the middle. CDR3 nucleotide sequence: TGTGCCACCAGTCAGGGTTTCACCGGGGAGCTGTTTTTT. Protein: CATSQGFTGELFF.

The chain uses TRBV7-2 and TRBJ1-3; D ambiguous. The CDR3 extends over 12 amino acids. Trimming took 8 bases from V and 2 from J, leaving 7 bases between them. Germline V gene data show CDR1 as SGHTA and CDR2 as FQGNSA. As DNA, the CDR3 is TGTGCCAGCGGGGAGCCTGGAAACACCATATATTTT. Translated, it gives CASGEPGNTIYF.

The V gene is TRBV12-5, the J gene TRBJ2-3; TRBD1 matches 7 bases. Germline CDR1 LGHNT, CDR2 FRNRAP. With V trimmed by 1 base and J by 2 bases, 15 bases remained unmatched. The CDR3 is 19 residues long. The CDR3: CASGLAPGQWDNYTDTQYF. DNA for the CDR3: TGTGCTAGTGGTTTGGCACCGGGACAGTGGGATAATTACACAGATACGCAGTATTTT.

This CDR3 reads CASEPGTSGYDTQYF. The CDR3 bases are TGTGCCAGCGAACCCGGGACTAGCGGGTATGATACGCAGTATTTT. The chain uses TRBV3-1 (or the pseudogene TRBV3-2) and TRBJ2-3, with 12 positions matching TRBD2. The V gene's germline CDR1 is LGHDT and CDR2 YNNKEL (reference sequence). The CDR3 runs 15 residues. After removal of 8 bases from V and 6 bases from J, the junction contained 9 bases not matched to a gene.

This clone is a singleton in its sample. This chain connects TRBV30 to TRBJ1-5; no definite D call. The CDR3 runs 12 residues. Trimming removed 2 bases at V and 3 bases at J, with 5 bases between. The germline V gene encodes CDR1 GTSNPN and CDR2 SVGIG (reference sequence). CDR3 loop: CAWSTDNQPQHF. CDR3 nucleotide sequence: TGTGCCTGGAGTACAGACAATCAGCCCCAGCATTTT.

The chain carries TRBV12-3 or TRBV12-4 and TRBJ1-1; the D is unclear. The CDR3 has 11 residues. Trimming removed 2 bases at V and 4 bases at J, with 2 bases between. CDR3 protein: CASSLSTEAFF. CDR3 DNA: TGTGCCAGCAGTTTAAGCACTGAAGCTTTCTTT.

The rearrangement links TRBV12-3 or TRBV12-4 to TRBJ2-5; TRBD2 might be the D (6 bases). V lost 3 bases and J 2 bases, leaving 7 bases between the germline ends. CDR3 length: 13 amino acids. CDR3 sequence (DNA): TGTGCCAGCAGTTTTGGGGGGCAAGAGACCCAGTACTTC. This gives the protein CASSFGGQETQYF.

The chain recombines TRBV9 with TRBJ1-4; D gene uncertain. This CDR3 contains 13 residues. CDR1 is SGDLS, CDR2 YYNGEE, per germline. The V gene lost 3 bases and the J gene lost 7 bases, with 10 bases spanning the gap. CDR3 protein: CASSAQSAEKLFF. In DNA form, the CDR3 reads TGTGCCAGCAGCGCGCAATCAGCTGAAAAACTGTTTTTT.

This chain links TRBV6-5 with TRBJ2-3; D is unresolved. The V end was cut by 0 bases, the J end by 5 bases, with 6 bases between. The CDR3 is 13 amino acids. Germline CDR1 and CDR2: MNHEY and SVGAGI. For the CDR3, the DNA is TGTGCCAGCAGTTACTCGATAGGAGATACGCAGTATTTT. This translates into CASSYSIGDTQYF.

Comments on this clone: At one end, the junction sequence differs from germline, possibly due to a read error. The chain combines TRBV7-9 with TRBJ2-1, with D tentatively TRBD2 (7 bases). In germline, CDR1 is SEHNR, CDR2 FQNEAQ (reference sequence). The CDR3 runs to 17 residues. The CDR3 DNA is TGTGCCAGCAGCTTACGAGGGGGGGCGAGCTCCTACAATGTGCAGTTCTTC. It yields the protein CASSLRGGASSYNVQFF.

The chain has TRBV19 and TRBJ1-1, with 7 bases fitting TRBD1. Germline V gives CDR1 LNHDA, CDR2 SQIVND (reference sequence). This CDR3 is 14 amino acids long. V shed 4 bases, J shed 3 bases, and the junction held 5 bases outside the gene matches. CDR3 amino acids: CASSRQQGDTEAFF. The CDR3 region has the DNA TGTGCCAGTAGTAGGCAGCAGGGGGACACTGAAGCTTTCTTT.

The rearrangement uses TRBV5-4 and TRBJ2-3, with TRBD1 matching 7 bases. The CDR3 runs 16 residues. Trimming at V came to 4 bases and at J to 3 bases, leaving 11 bases not matched to a gene. CDR1 is SGHNT, CDR2 YYREEE, per germline (reference sequence). CDR3 nucleotides: TGTGCCAGCAGCCTGGAACCGGGACAGAGGACAGATACGCAGTATTTT. Translation: CASSLEPGQRTDTQYF.

The CDR3 spells CASSPPSGRFSETQYF. DNA of the CDR3: TGTGCCAGTAGTCCCCCCAGCGGGAGGTTTTCAGAGACCCAGTACTTC. The V and J genes are TRBV19 and TRBJ2-5; 9 nucleotides agree with TRBD2. Trimming cost V 5 bases and J 4 bases; bases outside gene matches: 11. The CDR3 covers 16 residues. Germline CDR1 and CDR2: LNHDA and SQIVND (reference sequence).

The chain links TRBV18 to TRBJ1-5; the D gene is possibly TRBD1 (5 bases). Trimming pared 2 bases from V and 2 bases from J, leaving 16 bases between. This CDR3 has 17 residues. The germline V gene has CDR1 KGHSH and CDR2 LQKENI. The CDR3 loop is CASSPSNRTKGNQPQHF. CDR3 coding DNA: TGTGCCAGCTCACCATCTAATCGGACAAAAGGCAATCAGCCCCAGCATTTT.

This clone showed up just once. This rearrangement joins TRBV6-5 to TRBJ1-2; D unresolved. CDR1 is MNHEY and CDR2 is SVGAGI in the germline V gene. V was shortened by 6 bases and J by 4 bases, with 12 bases between the two germline ends. The CDR3 has 13 amino acids. This CDR3 reads CASSRTRAYGYTF. CDR3 DNA sequence: TGTGCCAGCAGCCGTACTAGGGCCTATGGCTACACCTTC.

J is TRBJ1-1 and V is TRBV20-1; D perhaps matches TRBD1 (6 bases). Between the trimmed V and J ends, which lost 5 bases and 6 bases, there was a span of 10 bases. The CDR3 covers 11 residues. The germline CDR1 and CDR2 sequences are DFQATT and SNEGSKA (reference sequence). CDR3 residues: CSASDSSEAFF. The CDR3 region has the DNA TGCAGTGCTTCGGACAGCTCTGAAGCTTTCTTT.

The chain joins TRBV2 to TRBJ1-2; D not certain. CDR1 is SNHLY, CDR2 FYNNEI, per germline. V dropped 6 bases and J dropped 2 bases, with 13 bases sitting between them. The CDR3 loop spans 14 amino acids. The chain's CDR3 is CASSILDGNYGYTF. The DNA of the CDR3 is TGTGCCAGCAGCATACTTGACGGGAACTATGGCTACACCTTC.

The chain combines TRBV5-1 with TRBJ1-1, with D possibly being TRBD1 (5 bases). Germline CDR1 reads SGHRS; CDR2 reads YFSETQ. There are 12 residues in the CDR3. Between the trimmed V and J ends, which lost 0 bases and 7 bases, there was a span of 7 bases. The CDR3 sequence is CASSLEGVEAFF. The CDR3 DNA sequence: TGCGCCAGCAGCTTGGAAGGGGTTGAAGCTTTCTTT.

V and J are TRBV9 and TRBJ2-1, with D possibly TRBD2 on 6 matching bases. Germline assignment: CDR1 SGDLS and CDR2 YYNGEE. This CDR3 is built from 16 residues. V lost 0 bases and J lost 8, with 18 bases in between. The CDR3 loop reads CASSVEVRAGWDEQFF. The CDR3 DNA reads as TGTGCCAGCAGCGTAGAGGTAAGGGCGGGATGGGATGAGCAGTTCTTC. Looking up the rest from reference TRBV9 and TRBJ2-1 gives the full variable domain: DSGVTQTPKHLITATGQRVTLRCSPRSGDLSVYWYQQSLDQGLQFLIQYYNGEERAKGNILERFSAQQFPDLHSELNLSSLELGDSALYFCASSVEVRAGWDEQFFGPGTRLTVL.

The chain uses TRBV6-5 and TRBJ1-2, with D possibly matching TRBD1 (5 bases). The germline V and J ends were trimmed by 7 bases and 4 bases, with 13 bases remaining between them. CDR3 length: 13 residues. CDR1 is MNHEY, CDR2 SVGAGI, per germline. CDR3 coding DNA: TGTGCCAGCAACGTTCGGGGCGCCTATGGCTACACCTTC. Protein product: CASNVRGAYGYTF.

CDR3 bases: TGTGCCAGCAGCTTGGATCTGGGGTCTGGGAATGAGCAGTTCTTC. It codes for CASSLDLGSGNEQFF. V is TRBV5-4 and J is TRBJ2-1, with unresolved D. The CDR3 contains 15 residues. Trimming stripped 0 bases from V and 7 bases from J, with 14 bases between. The V gene's germline CDR1 is SGHNT and CDR2 YYREEE (reference sequence).

The chain has TRBV3-1 (or the pseudogene TRBV3-2) and TRBJ1-1, with D tentatively TRBD1 (5 bases). This CDR3 is built from 14 residues. The V end was cut by 8 bases, the J end by 0 bases, with 13 bases between. CDR1 is LGHDT, CDR2 YNNKEL, per germline (reference sequence). CDR3 DNA: TGTGCCAGCGGGGGTGGCGAGGTGAACACTGAAGCTTTCTTT. The encoded protein is CASGGGEVNTEAFF.

The chain uses TRBV5-6 and TRBJ2-7; 11 bases fit TRBD2. The trim removed 3 bases at V and 0 bases at J, leaving 5 bases unmatched. The CDR3 extends over 16 amino acids. CDR1 and CDR2 from the germline V gene are SGHDT and YYEEEE. The CDR3 DNA reads as TGTGCCAGCAGCTACGGGACTAGCGGCCTCTCCTACGAGCAGTACTTC. Protein product: CASSYGTSGLSYEQYF.

This clone has only one observation. This chain connects TRBV19 to TRBJ1-2; D is possibly TRBD1 (5 bases). CDR1 is LNHDA, CDR2 SQIVND, per germline (reference sequence). V lost 2 bases, J lost 4 bases, and 8 bases lay in between. This CDR3 comprises 13 residues. The DNA for the CDR3 is TGTGCCAGTAGTATACAGGGCGGCTATGGCTACACCTTC. Translating gives CASSIQGGYGYTF. Full variable domain (missing parts from reference TRBV19 and TRBJ1-2): DGGITQSPKYLFRKEGQNVTLSCEQNLNHDAMYWYRQDPGQGLRLIYYSQIVNDFQKGDIAEGYSVSREKKESFPLTVTSAQKNPTAFYLCASSIQGGYGYTFGSGTRLTVV.

V usage is TRBV30 and J usage is TRBJ1-1; D gene uncertain. From germline, CDR1 is GTSNPN and CDR2 SVGIG (reference sequence). The CDR3 runs 13 residues. The V gene lost 4 bases and the J gene lost 6 bases, with 15 bases spanning the gap. The CDR3 protein is CAWTRLQRAEAFF. CDR3 DNA sequence: TGTGCCTGGACAAGGTTGCAGAGGGCTGAAGCTTTCTTT.

The chain has TRBV9 and TRBJ2-1, with 7 nucleotides matching TRBD2. Germline CDR1 is SGDLS and CDR2 is YYNGEE. CDR3 length: 15 residues. J lost 9 bases, V lost 2 bases, and 11 bases had no gene match. CDR3 sequence: CASSVGSGHSSEQFF. As DNA, the CDR3 is TGTGCCAGCAGCGTGGGTAGCGGGCATAGCTCTGAGCAGTTCTTC.

The chain carries TRBV5-8 and TRBJ1-3; TRBD1 might be the D (5 bases). The CDR3 runs to 13 residues. V shed 6 bases and J shed 5 bases, with 12 bases lying between them. Germline lookup yields CDR1 SGHTS and CDR2 YDEGEE. CDR3 bases: TGTGCCAGCAACTCGAGGGGAAGAAACACCATATATTTT. It yields the protein CASNSRGRNTIYF. Based on the CDR3 plus reference TRBV5-8 and TRBJ1-3, the full variable domain is EAGVTQSPTHLIKTRGQQATLRCSPISGHTSVYWYQQALGLGLQFLLWYDEGEERNRGNFPPRFSGRQFPNYSSELNVNALELEDSALYLCASNSRGRNTIYFGEGSWLTVV.